This paragraph reports one TCR beta chain. What it binds is not known. The entry originates in a study of Ad26.COV2.S vaccination and SARS-CoV-2 variants. Noted treatment: approximately 18 received Ad26.COV2.S at low or high dose, single or two shots; 5 received placebo; per-sample allocation not given. Day 63 after the first vaccine or placebo injection was the time point for sampling. Notes on the study in general: Reported findings describe substantial breadth in spike-specific CD8+ and CD4+ T cell responses following vaccination. The analyses of TCR breadth and depth may have understated the size of total T cell responses.

Sequenced by immunoSEQ multiplex PCR; TCRdb stores in-frame clones only, minus some. Counted here are over 400,000 clones, approximately 92% occurring once; the ten biggest clones make up around 1.7%. The germline V and J ends were trimmed by 4 bases and 4 bases, with 13 bases remaining between them. The CDR3 runs 13 residues. Germline CDR1 reads GTSNPN; CDR2 reads SVGIG (reference sequence). Here the sequenced sample was peripheral blood, taken in a trial of Ad26.COV2.S vaccine versus placebo. The source is a person aged 18-65 years who received the Ad26.COV2.S COVID-19 vaccine or a placebo. V is TRBV30 and J is TRBJ1-2, with D maybe TRBD1 (5 bases). The chain's CDR3 is CAWTSWDGYGYTF. CDR3 nucleotide sequence: TGTGCCTGGACTTCTTGGGACGGCTATGGCTACACCTTC.